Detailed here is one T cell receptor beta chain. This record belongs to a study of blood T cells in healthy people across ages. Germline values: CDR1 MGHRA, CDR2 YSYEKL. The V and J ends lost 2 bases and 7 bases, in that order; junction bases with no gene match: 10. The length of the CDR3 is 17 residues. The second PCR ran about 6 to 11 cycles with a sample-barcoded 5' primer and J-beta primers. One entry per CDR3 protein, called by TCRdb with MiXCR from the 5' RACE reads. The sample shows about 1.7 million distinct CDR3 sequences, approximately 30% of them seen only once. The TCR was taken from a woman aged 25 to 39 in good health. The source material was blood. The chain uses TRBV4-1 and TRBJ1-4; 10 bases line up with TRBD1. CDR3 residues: CASSQPGTGVLVEKLFF. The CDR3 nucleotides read TGCGCCAGCAGCCAACCCGGGACAGGGGTCCTTGTTGAAAAACTGTTTTTT.